One sample yielded the 5 T cell receptor beta chains listed below, sequenced in a study of technical replicates of blood from several donors. Using immunoSEQ multiplex PCR, the repertoire was profiled, and TCRdb retains in-frame clones only, with some absent. The profile covers approximately 58,000 clones, with 70% to 90% appearing a single time and more than 4.5% taken by the ten largest. Sequencing input: PBMCs. The receptors here all came from a human donor in good health. Some clones in this sample may be carry-over from other donors' samples.

This clone was seen only once. The V call is TRBV2, the J call TRBJ1-1; 10 nucleotides line up with TRBD1. V was pared by 7 bases and J by 7 bases, with 9 bases of the junction left unmatched. The CDR3 is 14 residues long. CDR1 is SNHLY and CDR2 is FYNNEI in the germline V gene. The CDR3 loop reads CASIRDRGRGEAFF. The CDR3 DNA follows: TGTGCCAGCATCAGGGACAGGGGACGAGGTGAAGCTTTCTTT.

The table lists this clone with a count of one. This rearrangement joins TRBV5-4 to TRBJ2-6; the match to TRBD1 covers 8 bases. Germline-derived CDR1 and CDR2 are SGHNT and YYREEE (reference sequence). The CDR3 is 18 amino acids. V gave up 3 bases and J gave up 0 bases; unmatched junction bases: 8. The CDR3 coding sequence is TGTGCCAGCAGCTCCCGGGACAGGTCGAGCTCTGGGGCCAACGTCCTGACTTTC. Translated, it gives CASSSRDRSSSGANVLTF.

This rearrangement joins TRBV5-4 to TRBJ2-5; perhaps TRBD2 as D (7 bases). This CDR3 is built from 15 residues. Trimming removed 6 bases at V and 6 bases at J, with 21 bases between. Per the germline V gene, CDR1 is SGHNT and CDR2 is YYREEE (reference sequence). The CDR3, as DNA: TGTGCCAGCACCTCGGGGGGCGGCGGTCTTAAGACCCAGTACTTC. It codes for CASTSGGGGLKTQYF.

V and J are TRBV5-4 and TRBJ1-4; tentatively, D is TRBD1 (5 bases). Trimming removed 2 bases from V and 4 bases from J, with 9 bases in between. The CDR3 runs to 14 residues. Germline-derived CDR1 and CDR2 are SGHNT and YYREEE (reference sequence). The CDR3 region has the DNA TGTGCCAGCAGCTTAAGACAGAATAATGAAAAACTGTTTTTT. This codes for CASSLRQNNEKLFF.

This sequence joins TRBV5-8 and TRBJ2-2, with unresolved D. Germline V gene sequence: CDR1 SGHTS, CDR2 YDEGEE. This CDR3 contains 14 residues. V was clipped by 0 bases and J by 4 bases, with 7 bases between them. The CDR3 DNA reads as TGTGCCAGCAGCTTGGGCGGCTTCACCGGGGAGCTGTTTTTT. Residues: CASSLGGFTGELFF.